This T cell receptor beta chain came from a study of blood T cell repertoires in COVID-19. This CDR3 region has 16 residues. The germline V gene has CDR1 MNHEY and CDR2 SMNVEV (reference sequence). J gave up 5 bases and V 0 bases, and 7 bases lay outside the gene matches. Profiled with immunoSEQ multiplex PCR; TCRdb holds only in-frame clones, not every one. The data show some 400,000 clones, around 89% seen once. The chain combines TRBV27 with TRBJ2-5, with 9 bases matching TRBD2. The specimen sequenced was PBMCs or T cells enriched from blood (not recorded which). The sequence was collected from a man younger than 40 who had recovered from COVID-19. The CDR3 bases are TGTGCCAGCAGTTTATCGTGGGCTAGCGGGGAGGAGACCCAGTACTTC. Residues: CASSLSWASGEETQYF.